Sequencing of this T cell receptor beta chain was carried out in a study of T cells in Graves' hyperthyroidism and ophthalmopathy (dated by TCRdb to between 2019 and 2020). General notes on the study: Peripheral blood was sampled at the time of initial diagnosis, prior to any treatment. The study also compared thyroid tissue and blood T-cell repertoires from five or six Graves' hyperthyroidism patients. TCR Vbeta CDR3 sequencing of fewer than 150 peripheral blood samples (over 40 ophthalmopathy, about 74 hyperthyroidism and around 17 progressor patients) is reported in the paper. Prospective prediction of ophthalmopathy was tested in an independent validation cohort consisting of about 19 hyperthyroidism patients and about 17 patients who later progressed to ophthalmopathy. For training and testing, the 80 to 100 patients in the discovery cohort were randomly divided in a 7:3 ratio. After blood sampling, hyperthyroidism patients were treated with methimazole at a starting dose of 30 mg daily, and ophthalmopathy patients were treated with high-dose intravenous methylprednisolone. To identify TCR V-J signatures that set the groups apart, the researchers used a discovery cohort of about a hundred patients, made up of about 44 with Graves' ophthalmopathy and approximately 57 with stable Graves' hyperthyroidism. General conclusions and limits of the study: No statistical method was used to fix the sample size in advance, and group allocation was not hidden from the investigators. Most expanded thyroid clonotypes (frequency above 0.001) were also detected in blood, suggesting blood repertoires may reflect thyroid immune responses. A 13 V-J signature model separated ophthalmopathy from stable hyperthyroidism, with approximately 87% sensitivity and just under 84% specificity in cross-validation and 80%/75% in testing. In validation, the model predicted progression to ophthalmopathy with 55% to 71% sensitivity and over 72% specificity, a median of around six months before onset.

Worth noting for this clonotype: No antigen is known for it. No much larger clonotype is one base removed from it; base qualities were not supplied.

The TCR beta CDR3 regions were amplified from RNA transcripts. For the first round of RT-PCR on the TCR CDR3, the HTBI primer set was used together with the Qiagen OneStep RT-PCR kit. Libraries were constructed in a second round of multiplex PCR, after which size selection and purification were performed. The libraries were sequenced on an Illumina HiSeq2000 using paired-end 100 bp reads. In the paper's pipeline: SOAPnuke was used to process the raw data, removing reads that contained adapters or uncalled bases, had a mean Phred below 15, or lacked an exact match to the constant primer or identifier. High-quality paired reads were merged with COPE v1.2.5, and unique nucleotide sequences were defined as clonotypes. Clonotypes were aligned to IMGT TRBV, TRBD and TRBJ reference segments using MiTCR v1.1. The analysis included only V-J combinations with a frequency above 0.0001, which together covered roughly 99% of the repertoires. The TCS score was defined as F50 (clonal expansion) divided by E x V (chaos), with BLOSUM62-based TCRdist calculated between CDR3 peptides within each V-J. Welch's t-statistics and random forest reduced 514 V-J features to about 13, which were used in a naive Bayes classifier (R e1071). TCRdb cleaned the public reads at Q25 with fastp, built clones with MiXCR and kept in-frame beta chains. Identical CDR3 protein sequences are pooled into one entry, listed with their most common genes and DNA. TCRdb's processing, not the authors' own work, is the source of the V and J calls. The sample records 300,000 to 450,000 distinct CDR3 sequences, about 14% of which are singletons. The ten biggest clones cover 9.5% to 12% of the sample.

At the junction V is shortened by 0 bases and J by 4 bases; bases outside the gene matches: 4. From the cysteine up to the phenylalanine, the CDR3 has a length of 15 residues. Of all the DNA, just the CDR3 is kept, 45 bases in frame from base 1. The germline V gene yields SGDLS for CDR1 and YYNGEE for CDR2. A patient counted as having stable Graves' hyperthyroidism if no progression to ophthalmopathy occurred over 18 months of follow-up. Hyperthyroidism patients were newly diagnosed, with disease duration under 2 months, and aged 18 to 65 years. Patients with uncontrolled infections, other autoimmune diseases, pregnancy or lactation were excluded. Diagnoses were established on the basis of clinical symptoms, serum thyroxine and TRAb, thyroid ultrasound, and orbital computed tomography. PBMCs were isolated from about 9.1 ml of fresh peripheral blood by Ficoll-Paque density gradient centrifugation. Total RNA was extracted with Trizol reagent, and quality was checked on an Agilent 2100 Bioanalyzer.

This sequence was found in a woman in her sixties with Graves' hyperthyroidism. Recombination connected TRBV9 to TRBJ1-5, and 7 junctional nucleotides match TRBD1. The sequencing sample was made of blood. In nucleotides, the sequence is TGTGCCAGCAGCGTAGCCCCACAGGGGAATCAGCCCCAGCATTTT. This translates into CASSVAPQGNQPQHF. With the portions outside the CDR3 filled from the reference TRBV9 and TRBJ1-5 genes, the complete variable region becomes DSGVTQTPKHLITATGQRVTLRCSPRSGDLSVYWYQQSLDQGLQFLIQYYNGEERAKGNILERFSAQQFPDLHSELNLSSLELGDSALYFCASSVAPQGNQPQHFGDGTRLSIL.